This TCR beta chain is from a study of cytomegalovirus exposure and HLA in healthy donors. A remark on this clone: The antigen is undetermined.

General study findings and limits: Three CMV-associated chains were confirmed in vitro to be specific for CMV antigens. Some TCR beta chains (more than 150 of them) were listed as cytomegalovirus-associated.

The assay was immunoSEQ multiplex PCR, and TCRdb's table has in-frame clones only and misses some. Of around 130,000 clones listed, under 90% are singletons. Germline V lookup: CDR1 LNHDA, CDR2 SQIVND (reference sequence). Trimming cost V 6 bases and J 3 bases; bases outside gene matches: 3. The CDR3 loop spans 13 amino acids. The sequence came from a man younger than 45 in good health and CMV-seronegative. V gene TRBV19 combines with J gene TRBJ1-2, with TRBD1 matching over 8 bases. The sample comprised PBMCs. For the CDR3, the DNA is TGTGCCAGTAGCCCACAGGGGGACTATGGCTACACCTTC. This sequence encodes CASSPQGDYGYTF.